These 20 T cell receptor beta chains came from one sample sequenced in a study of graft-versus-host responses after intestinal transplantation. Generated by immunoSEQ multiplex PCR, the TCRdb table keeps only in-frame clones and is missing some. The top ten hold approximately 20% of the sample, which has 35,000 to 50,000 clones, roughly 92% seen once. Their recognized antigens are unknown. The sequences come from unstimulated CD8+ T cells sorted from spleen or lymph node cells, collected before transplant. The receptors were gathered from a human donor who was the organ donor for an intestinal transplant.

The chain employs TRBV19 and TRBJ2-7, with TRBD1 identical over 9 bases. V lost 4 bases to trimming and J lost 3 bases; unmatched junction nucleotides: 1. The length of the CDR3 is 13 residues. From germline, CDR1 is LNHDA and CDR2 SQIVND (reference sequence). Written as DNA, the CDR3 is TGTGCCAGTAGTAAGACAGGGGGCTACGAGCAGTACTTC. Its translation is CASSKTGGYEQYF.

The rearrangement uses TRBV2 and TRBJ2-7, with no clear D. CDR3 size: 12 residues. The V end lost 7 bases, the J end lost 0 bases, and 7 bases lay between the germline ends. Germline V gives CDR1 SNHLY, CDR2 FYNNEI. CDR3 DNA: TGTGCCAGCACTACGGTCTCCTACGAGCAGTACTTC. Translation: CASTTVSYEQYF.

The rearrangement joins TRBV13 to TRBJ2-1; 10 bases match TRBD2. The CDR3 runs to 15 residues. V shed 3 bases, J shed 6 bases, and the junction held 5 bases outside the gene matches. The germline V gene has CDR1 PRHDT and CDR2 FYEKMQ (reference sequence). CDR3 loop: CASSLGLAPGNEQFF. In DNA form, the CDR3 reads TGTGCCAGCAGCTTGGGACTAGCGCCAGGCAATGAGCAGTTCTTC.

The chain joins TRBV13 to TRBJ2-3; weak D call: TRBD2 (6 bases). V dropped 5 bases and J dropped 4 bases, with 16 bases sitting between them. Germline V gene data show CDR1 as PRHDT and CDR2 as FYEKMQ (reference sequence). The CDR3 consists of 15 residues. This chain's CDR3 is CASSGGGERADTQYF. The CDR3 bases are TGTGCCAGCAGCGGGGGAGGAGAGAGGGCAGATACGCAGTATTTT.

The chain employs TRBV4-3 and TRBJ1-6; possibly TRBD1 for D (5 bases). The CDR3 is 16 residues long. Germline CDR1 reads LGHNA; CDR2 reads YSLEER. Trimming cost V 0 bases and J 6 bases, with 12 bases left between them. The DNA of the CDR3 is TGCGCCAGCAGCCAAGATGGGGGTCTGAGTAATTCACCCCTCCACTTT. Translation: CASSQDGGLSNSPLHF.

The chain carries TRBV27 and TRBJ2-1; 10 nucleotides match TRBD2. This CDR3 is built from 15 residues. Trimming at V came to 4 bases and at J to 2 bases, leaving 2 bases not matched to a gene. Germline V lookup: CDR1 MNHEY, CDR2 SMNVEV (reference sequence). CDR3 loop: CASSYGLAAYNEQFF. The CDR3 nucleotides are TGTGCCAGCAGTTATGGACTAGCGGCCTACAATGAGCAGTTCTTC.

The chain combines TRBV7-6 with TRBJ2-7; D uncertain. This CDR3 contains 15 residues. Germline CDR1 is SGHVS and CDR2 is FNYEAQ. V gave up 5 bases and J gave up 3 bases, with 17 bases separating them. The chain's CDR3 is CASSPLGGRDYEQYF. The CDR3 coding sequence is TGTGCCAGCAGCCCGTTGGGTGGCAGAGACTACGAGCAGTACTTC.

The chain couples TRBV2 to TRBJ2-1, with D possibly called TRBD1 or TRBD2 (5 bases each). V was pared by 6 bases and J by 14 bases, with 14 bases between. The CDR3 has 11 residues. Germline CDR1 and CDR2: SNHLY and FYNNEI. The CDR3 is CASSSGPQEFF. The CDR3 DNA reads TGTGCCAGCAGCTCGGGACCACAGGAGTTCTTC.

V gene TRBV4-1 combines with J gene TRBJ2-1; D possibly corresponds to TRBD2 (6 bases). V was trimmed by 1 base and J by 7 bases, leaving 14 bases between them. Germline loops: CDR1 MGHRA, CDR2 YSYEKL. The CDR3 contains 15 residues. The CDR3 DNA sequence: TGCGCCAGCAGCCAAGGAGCTACCGGGAGTAATGAGCAGTTCTTC. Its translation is CASSQGATGSNEQFF.

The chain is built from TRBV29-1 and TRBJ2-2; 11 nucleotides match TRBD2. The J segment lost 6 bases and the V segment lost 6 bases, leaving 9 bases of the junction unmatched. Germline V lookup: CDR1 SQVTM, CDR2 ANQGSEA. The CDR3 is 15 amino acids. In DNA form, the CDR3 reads TGCAGCGTCTCTCTAGCGGGAGGAGTGGCCGGGGAGCTGTTTTTT. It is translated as CSVSLAGGVAGELFF.

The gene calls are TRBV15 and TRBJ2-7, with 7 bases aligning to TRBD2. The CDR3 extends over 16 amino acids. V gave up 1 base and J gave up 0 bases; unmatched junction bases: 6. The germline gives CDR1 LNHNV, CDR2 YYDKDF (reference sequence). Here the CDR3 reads CATSRGLAALSYEQYF. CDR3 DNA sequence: TGTGCCACCAGCAGAGGGCTAGCGGCACTCTCCTACGAGCAGTACTTC.

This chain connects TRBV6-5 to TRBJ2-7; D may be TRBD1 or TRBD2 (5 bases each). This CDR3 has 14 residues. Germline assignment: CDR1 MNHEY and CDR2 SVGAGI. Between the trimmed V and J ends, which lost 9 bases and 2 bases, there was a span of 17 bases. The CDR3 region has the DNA TGTGCCAGTGGGGACCCCCCCGGGGCCTACGAGCAGTACTTC. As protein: CASGDPPGAYEQYF.

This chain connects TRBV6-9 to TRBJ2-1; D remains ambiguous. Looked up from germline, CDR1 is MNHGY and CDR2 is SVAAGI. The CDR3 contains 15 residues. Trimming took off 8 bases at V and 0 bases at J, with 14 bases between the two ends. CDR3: CASRKRLSSYNEQFF. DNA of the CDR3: TGTGCCAGCCGAAAGAGACTTAGCTCCTACAATGAGCAGTTCTTC.

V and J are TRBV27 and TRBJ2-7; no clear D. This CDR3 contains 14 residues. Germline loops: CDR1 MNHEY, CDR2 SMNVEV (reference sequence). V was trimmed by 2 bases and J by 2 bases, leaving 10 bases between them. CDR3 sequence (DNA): TGTGCCAGCAGTTTAAGTCCAGGAGCCTACGAGCAGTACTTC. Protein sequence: CASSLSPGAYEQYF.

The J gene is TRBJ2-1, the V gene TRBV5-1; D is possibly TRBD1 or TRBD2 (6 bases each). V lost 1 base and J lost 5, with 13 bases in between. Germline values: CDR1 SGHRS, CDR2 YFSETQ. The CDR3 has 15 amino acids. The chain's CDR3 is CASSLYDRRDNEQFF. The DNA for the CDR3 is TGCGCCAGCAGCTTGTACGACAGGAGGGACAATGAGCAGTTCTTC.

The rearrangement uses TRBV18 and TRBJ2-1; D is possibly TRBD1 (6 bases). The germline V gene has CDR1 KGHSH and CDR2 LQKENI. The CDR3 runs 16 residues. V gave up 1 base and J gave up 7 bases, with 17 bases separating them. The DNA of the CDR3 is TGTGCCAGCTCACCACTGTTCGCTCAGGGGCGGAATGAGCAGTTCTTC. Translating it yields CASSPLFAQGRNEQFF.

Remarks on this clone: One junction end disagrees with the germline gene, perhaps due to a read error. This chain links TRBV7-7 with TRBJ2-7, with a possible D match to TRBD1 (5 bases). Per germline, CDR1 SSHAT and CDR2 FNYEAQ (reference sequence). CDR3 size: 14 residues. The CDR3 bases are TGTGCTAGCAGCTTAGTACAGGCCGCCTACGAGCAGTACTTC. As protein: CASSLVQAAYEQYF.

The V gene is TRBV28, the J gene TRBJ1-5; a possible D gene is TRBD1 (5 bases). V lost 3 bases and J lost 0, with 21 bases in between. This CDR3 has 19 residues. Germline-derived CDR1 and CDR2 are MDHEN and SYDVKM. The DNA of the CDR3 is TGTGCCAGCAGTTTTAATTCAGGGCGGCGCTTTTTTAGCAATCAGCCCCAGCATTTT. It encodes CASSFNSGRRFFSNQPQHF.

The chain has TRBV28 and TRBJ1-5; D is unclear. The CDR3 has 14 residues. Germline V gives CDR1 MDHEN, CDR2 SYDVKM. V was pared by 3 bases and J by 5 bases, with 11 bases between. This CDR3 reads CASSLVRVDQPQHF. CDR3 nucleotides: TGTGCCAGCAGTTTGGTGCGGGTTGATCAGCCCCAGCATTTT.

Here the CDR3 reads CTSSQDATSGYTDTQYF. The CDR3 region has the DNA TGCACCAGCAGCCAAGATGCGACTAGCGGATATACAGATACGCAGTATTTT. The rearrangement uses TRBV1 and TRBJ2-3; TRBD2, the D gene given by the table, was not confirmed from the DNA. TRBV1 is a pseudogene segment. There are 17 residues in the CDR3.